A single sample gave rise to the 23 T cell receptor beta chains below, sequenced in a study of T cells in Graves' hyperthyroidism and ophthalmopathy. TCR beta CDR3 regions were amplified from RNA transcripts. TCR CDR3 underwent first-round RT-PCR with the HTBI primer set. TCRdb re-called the multiplex PCR reads with MiXCR, one entry per CDR3 protein. Of 250,000 to 350,000 distinct CDR3 sequences in the sample, about 17% were seen once. Sequencing was done on a sample of blood. Source of these receptors: a woman between 55 and 75 years old with Graves' ophthalmopathy.

This clonotype has at least ten counts. The V gene is TRBV7-2, the J gene TRBJ2-5, with D unresolved. The germline CDR1 and CDR2 sequences are SGHTA and FQGNSA. The CDR3 loop spans 15 amino acids. V gave up 5 bases and J gave up 2 bases, with 15 bases separating them. The CDR3 DNA follows: TGTGCCAGCAGCATTCAACCTAGGGCACAAGAGACCCAGTACTTC. This codes for CASSIQPRAQETQYF.

This clonotype was seen many times. The chain combines TRBV12-3 or TRBV12-4 with TRBJ1-3, with TRBD1 as a possible D gene (6 bases). V was shortened by 3 bases and J by 0 bases, with 9 bases between the two germline ends. This CDR3 contains 15 residues. The CDR3 loop is CASSFQGSSGNTIYF. DNA of the CDR3: TGTGCCAGCAGTTTTCAGGGGAGCTCTGGAAACACCATATATTTT.

This clonotype was picked up many times. This rearrangement joins TRBV27 to TRBJ1-1; 7 nucleotides agree with TRBD1. The CDR3 sequence is 15 residues long. V lost 6 bases to trimming and J lost 0 bases; unmatched junction nucleotides: 7. Germline V CDR1 and CDR2: MNHEY, SMNVEV (reference sequence). CDR3 protein: CASRGTARLNTEAFF. The CDR3 coding sequence is TGTGCCAGCAGGGGGACAGCACGATTGAACACTGAAGCTTTCTTT.

The sample holds a few counts of this clonotype. The chain links TRBV19 to TRBJ2-1; 13 bases fit TRBD2. V lost 1 base and J lost 7; bases outside the gene matches: 4. Germline values: CDR1 LNHDA, CDR2 SQIVND (reference sequence). The CDR3 length is 16 residues. The CDR3 sequence is CASSIVRLAGGNEQFF. The DNA of the CDR3 is TGTGCCAGTAGTATAGTTCGACTAGCGGGAGGTAATGAGCAGTTCTTC.

This clonotype was seen ten or more times. This chain joins TRBV11-2 and TRBJ2-3; D is perhaps TRBD1 (5 bases). The CDR3 extends over 12 amino acids. Germline CDR1 and CDR2: SGHAT and FQNNGV. V was clipped by 6 bases and J by 1 base, with 5 bases between them. CDR3 in amino acids: CASRGRTDTQYF. Written as DNA, the CDR3 is TGTGCCAGCAGGGGGCGCACAGATACGCAGTATTTT.

Details on this clonotype: A much larger clone is a single base away; this may be a read error. The chain is built from TRBV28 and TRBJ1-6; 7 bases agree with TRBD1. Germline trimming cut 2 bases from V and 14 bases from J; bases unmatched to any gene: 6. Germline lookup yields CDR1 MDHEN and CDR2 SYDVKM. The CDR3 spans 13 residues. The CDR3 sequence is CASSLGTAGALHF. The CDR3 coding sequence is TGTGCCAGCAGTTTAGGGACAGCGGGGGCCCTCCACTTT.

This clonotype showed up many times. The chain employs TRBV28 and TRBJ2-1; D may be TRBD2 (7 bases). CDR1 is MDHEN and CDR2 is SYDVKM in the germline V gene. V lost 3 bases, J lost 5 bases, and 17 bases lay in between. The CDR3 sequence is 16 residues long. CDR3 residues: CASSFWEGGDHNEQFF. As DNA, the CDR3 is TGTGCCAGCAGTTTCTGGGAAGGGGGGGACCACAATGAGCAGTTCTTC. The entire variable domain, with the rest obtained from reference TRBV28 and TRBJ2-1, is as follows: DVKVTQSSRYLVKRTGEKVFLECVQDMDHENMFWYRQDPGLGLRLIYFSYDVKMKEKGDIPEGYSVSREKKERFSLILESASTNQTSMYLCASSFWEGGDHNEQFFGPGTRLTVL.

This clonotype was seen a handful of times. A read error may produce the germline difference seen at one junction end. The rearrangement links TRBV10-1 to TRBJ1-1; D is undetermined. This CDR3 spans 14 amino acids. Germline CDR1 and CDR2: WNHNN and SYGVQD (reference sequence). CDR3 DNA: TGCGCCAGCAGTGAGTCTACTTTGAACACTGGAGCTTTCTTT. It encodes CASSESTLNTGAFF.

This clonotype was seen many times. The chain uses TRBV29-1 and TRBJ2-3; no clear D. Germline CDR1 SQVTM, CDR2 ANQGSEA. This CDR3 has 10 residues. The CDR3 nucleotides read TGCACCACTAGCACAGATACGCAGTATTTT. Amino acid sequence: CTTSTDTQYF.

There are many counts of this clonotype. This chain joins TRBV2 and TRBJ2-7; weak D call: TRBD1 (5 bases). This CDR3 comprises 14 residues. The V and J ends lost 7 bases and 0 bases respectively, with 13 bases between them. Germline V CDR1 and CDR2: SNHLY, FYNNEI. Here the CDR3 reads CASKNRLFSYEQYF. The CDR3 DNA is TGTGCCAGCAAGAACAGGTTGTTCTCCTACGAGCAGTACTTC. The variable domain in full, completed from reference TRBV2 and TRBJ2-7, reads EPEVTQTPSHQVTQMGQEVILRCVPISNHLYFYWYRQILGQKVEFLVSFYNNEISEKSEIFDDQFSVERPDGSNFTLKIRSTKLEDSAMYFCASKNRLFSYEQYFGPGTRLTVT.

The chain links TRBV11-2 to TRBJ1-2; D perhaps matches TRBD1 (6 bases). The V gene's germline CDR1 is SGHAT and CDR2 FQNNGV. V gave up 7 bases and J gave up 8 bases, with 17 bases separating them. The CDR3 consists of 13 residues. The CDR3 is CASTGLGGGGYTF. CDR3 nucleotides: TGTGCCAGCACAGGATTGGGGGGCGGAGGCTACACCTTC.

This clonotype was detected only a few times. This chain uses TRBV29-1 with TRBJ2-7, with TRBD1 identical over 8 bases. Germline CDR1 and CDR2: SQVTM and ANQGSEA. There are 13 residues in the CDR3. The ends lost 7 bases at V and 0 bases at J; junction bases unmatched: 5. CDR3 nucleotide sequence: TGCAGCGCAGGACAGGGTTTCTCCTACGAGCAGTACTTC. It specifies CSAGQGFSYEQYF.

This clonotype came up a few times. The CDR3 reads CASAGGRKGYGYTF. In nucleotides, the CDR3 is TGTGCCAGCGCCGGGGGCAGAAAGGGGTATGGCTACACCTTC. The chain joins TRBV6-1 to TRBJ1-2; tentatively, D is TRBD1 (6 bases). V dropped 8 bases and J dropped 5 bases, with 18 bases sitting between them. Germline values: CDR1 MNHNS, CDR2 SASEGT. The CDR3 has 14 residues.

To note about this clonotype: This clone may be a read error of a much larger clone one base away. Lacking the conserved final phenylalanine or tryptophan, this CDR3 likely reflects a read error. The rearrangement links TRBV20-1 to TRBJ1-6, with 7 bases lining up with TRBD1. V was clipped by 6 bases and J by 7 bases; unmatched bases: 3. The CDR3 runs 12 residues. Germline V gene sequence: CDR1 DFQATT, CDR2 SNEGSKA (reference sequence). CDR3 in DNA: TGCAGTGCCTGGGACAGAAATTCACCCCTCCACCTT. Translation: CSAWDRNSPLHL.

This clonotype was recorded a few times. The chain links TRBV10-3 to TRBJ1-1; tentatively, D is TRBD1 (6 bases). Germline values: CDR1 ENHRY, CDR2 SYGVKD. V was trimmed by 9 bases and J by 3 bases, leaving 17 bases between them. This CDR3 is built from 14 residues. The DNA of the CDR3 is TGTGCCATTAAGGACAGAGAAGGGGACACTGAAGCTTTCTTT. This sequence encodes CAIKDREGDTEAFF.

This clonotype was detected a few times. The chain recombines TRBV7-9 with TRBJ2-7, with 13 bases identical to TRBD2. Germline V CDR1 and CDR2: SEHNR, FQNEAQ (reference sequence). J gave up 6 bases and V 1 base, and 9 bases lay outside the gene matches. This CDR3 spans 17 amino acids. CDR3 nucleotide sequence: TGTGCCAGCAGCTTAGGGACCGGACTAGCGGGAGTTCGCGAGCAGTACTTC. This encodes CASSLGTGLAGVREQYF.

This clonotype was counted a few times. The chain combines TRBV6-1 with TRBJ2-1; D remains ambiguous. V was clipped by 5 bases and J by 9 bases, with 20 bases between them. Germline V gene lookup returns CDR1 MNHNS and CDR2 SASEGT. The length of the CDR3 is 15 residues. The CDR3 bases are TGTGCCAGCAGTCCAAGCGCAGGTGGGCGGCGTGAGCAGTTCTTC. It translates to CASSPSAGGRREQFF.

This clonotype was seen more than once but under ten times. The chain couples TRBV18 to TRBJ2-6; 8 bases agree with TRBD1. The CDR3 length is 16 residues. Germline loops: CDR1 KGHSH, CDR2 LQKENI. The V and J ends lost 4 bases and 3 bases, in that order; junction bases with no gene match: 5. For the CDR3, the DNA is TGTGCCAGCTCACGGTGGACAGGGAGTGGGGCCAACGTCCTGACTTTC. It encodes CASSRWTGSGANVLTF.

At least ten counts were recorded for this clonotype. The V gene is TRBV10-3, the J gene TRBJ2-7, with TRBD2 as a possible D gene (6 bases). CDR3 length: 13 residues. Trimming cost V 5 bases and J 6 bases, with 14 bases left between them. Germline V gene data show CDR1 as ENHRY and CDR2 as SYGVKD. CDR3 in amino acids: CAISTVQGGEQYF. CDR3 sequence (DNA): TGTGCCATCAGTACAGTCCAGGGAGGCGAGCAGTACTTC.

This clonotype was counted ten times or more. This sequence joins TRBV5-6 and TRBJ1-1; the match to TRBD1 covers 8 bases. V lost 4 bases and J lost 11; bases outside the gene matches: 7. The V gene's germline CDR1 is SGHDT and CDR2 YYEEEE. The CDR3 length is 12 residues. The CDR3 sequence: CASSKNRGFAFF. CDR3 nucleotides: TGTGCCAGCAGCAAAAACAGGGGGTTTGCTTTCTTT.

This clonotype occurred many times. The CDR3 here is CATAGGETQYF. CDR3 DNA: TGTGCCACAGCGGGGGGAGAGACCCAGTACTTC. This chain connects TRBV6-1 to TRBJ2-5, with 9 bases fitting TRBD2. Germline V gene lookup returns CDR1 MNHNS and CDR2 SASEGT. V lost 10 bases to trimming and J lost 4 bases; unmatched junction nucleotides: 1. This CDR3 has 11 amino acids.

V and J are TRBV20-1 and TRBJ1-2; D ambiguous. The length of the CDR3 is 17 residues. V lost 0 bases and J lost 4, with 21 bases in between. The germline V gene has CDR1 DFQATT and CDR2 SNEGSKA (reference sequence). DNA for the CDR3: TGCAGTGCTAGAGACGTGCAGGAGGCGCGGGAGGTCTATGGCTACACCTTC. Residues: CSARDVQEAREVYGYTF.

This clonotype has at least ten counts. The chain has TRBV28 and TRBJ2-1, with D perhaps TRBD2 (6 bases). Trimming took off 3 bases at V and 7 bases at J, with 13 bases between the two ends. Germline V gene data show CDR1 as MDHEN and CDR2 as SYDVKM. The CDR3 extends over 14 amino acids. The CDR3 bases are TGTGCCAGCAGTTTTTCCGGGAGTTCGAATGAGCAGTTCTTC. It specifies CASSFSGSSNEQFF.